A selection of T cell receptor beta chains follows, all from one sample in a study of control samples from healthy donors and cancer patients. Libraries were prepared by immunoSEQ multiplex PCR; TCRdb keeps only in-frame clonotypes and omits some of them. The sample records approximately 70,000 clones, over 75% being singletons. Sequencing was performed on PBMCs. The receptors were sampled from a woman in her 50s with head and neck cancer. Both conserved end residues are part of each CDR3.

j_gene: TRBJ1-3
v_gene: TRBV2
CDR3aa: CASSAGQASGNTIYF

j_gene: TRBJ2-3
v_gene: TRBV19
CDR3aa: CASSAAGTRPDTQYF

j_gene: TRBJ2-6
v_gene: TRBV4-3
CDR3aa: CASSQTTRGRGPDSGANVLTF

j_gene: TRBJ1-6
v_gene: TRBV19
CDR3aa: CASSLSGGAVNSPLHF

j_gene: TRBJ2-1
v_gene: TRBV24-1
CDR3aa: CATSLNNEQFF

j_gene: TRBJ2-7
v_gene: TRBV5-1
CDR3aa: CASSLGPRPAGGLGEQYF

j_gene: TRBJ1-2
v_gene: TRBV5-1
CDR3aa: CASSLDNKGGYGYTF

j_gene: TRBJ2-3
v_gene: TRBV5-1
CDR3aa: CASSLEDGSTDTQYF

j_gene: TRBJ2-1
v_gene: TRBV7-3
CDR3aa: CASSLIFGSYNEQFF

j_gene: TRBJ1-6
v_gene: TRBV2
CDR3aa: CASSPTTYNSPLHF

j_gene: TRBJ1-1
v_gene: TRBV5-1
CDR3aa: CASSLGLQGAVNTEAFF

j_gene: TRBJ2-3
v_gene: TRBV5-1
CDR3aa: CASSPEPGQGIDTQYF

j_gene: TRBJ1-5
v_gene: TRBV6-5
CDR3aa: CAARGVGSNQPQHF

j_gene: TRBJ2-1
v_gene: TRBV28
CDR3aa: CASSRGVLLDEQFF

j_gene: TRBJ2-2
v_gene: TRBV7-9
CDR3aa: CASSFGLLPENTGELFF

j_gene: TRBJ2-3
v_gene: TRBV4-1
CDR3aa: CASSQGYGDTQYF

j_gene: TRBJ1-6
v_gene: TRBV19
CDR3aa: CASSLNDRTYNSPLHF

j_gene: TRBJ2-3
v_gene: TRBV5-4
CDR3aa: CASSLTSVATDTQYF

j_gene: TRBJ2-7
v_gene: TRBV28
CDR3aa: CASRSGTGEQYF

j_gene: TRBJ1-1
v_gene: TRBV28
CDR3aa: CASRIQGTMNTEAFF

j_gene: TRBJ1-1
v_gene: TRBV20-1
CDR3aa: CSASSPTEAFF

j_gene: TRBJ1-1
v_gene: TRBV21-1
CDR3aa: CASSRTGTGGGWTEAFF

j_gene: TRBJ1-5
v_gene: TRBV19
CDR3aa: CASSILRQGALGGDQPQHF

j_gene: TRBJ1-1
v_gene: TRBV19
CDR3aa: CASRPGRVNTEAFF

j_gene: TRBJ2-7
v_gene: TRBV7-2
CDR3aa: CASSRSGEAYEQYF

j_gene: TRBJ2-7
v_gene: TRBV28
CDR3aa: CASSLLNAAGGRKYF

j_gene: TRBJ2-1
v_gene: TRBV7-2
CDR3aa: CASGLAGHNEQFF

j_gene: TRBJ1-5
v_gene: TRBV18
CDR3aa: CASSSSPPQPQHF

j_gene: TRBJ1-6
v_gene: TRBV7-9
CDR3aa: CASSYGQAVGSPLHF

j_gene: TRBJ2-7
v_gene: TRBV5-5
CDR3aa: CASSSGSAAKEYF

j_gene: TRBJ2-1
v_gene: TRBV20-1
CDR3aa: CSASRGGKQFF

j_gene: TRBJ2-7
v_gene: TRBV27
CDR3aa: CASSFQGGRYEQYF

j_gene: TRBJ1-3
v_gene: TRBV2
CDR3aa: CASSFPRTGGTGNTIYF

j_gene: TRBJ2-1
v_gene: TRBV28
CDR3aa: CASSSYPSGGAFNEQFF

j_gene: TRBJ2-1
v_gene: TRBV5-1
CDR3aa: CASSLAVSGASEQFF

j_gene: TRBJ2-7
v_gene: TRBV28
CDR3aa: CASSSDRVRDEQYF

j_gene: TRBJ2-5
v_gene: TRBV5-6
CDR3aa: CASSRGGLKTQYF

j_gene: TRBJ2-5
v_gene: TRBV7-2
CDR3aa: CASSPQETQYF

j_gene: TRBJ2-7
v_gene: TRBV27
CDR3aa: CASSPPFRLSSYEQYF

j_gene: TRBJ1-1
v_gene: TRBV28
CDR3aa: CASSLPRTRPTEAFF

j_gene: TRBJ2-1
v_gene: TRBV7-3
CDR3aa: CASSARSRGGTDNEQFF

j_gene: TRBJ1-5
v_gene: TRBV2
CDR3aa: CASGTTGGLGQPQHF

j_gene: TRBJ2-3
v_gene: TRBV27
CDR3aa: CASSLMPTSTDTQYF

j_gene: TRBJ1-3
v_gene: TRBV5-1
CDR3aa: CASSLDRGPGNTIYF

j_gene: TRBJ1-2
v_gene: TRBV5-5
CDR3aa: CASSPTGGNGYTF

j_gene: TRBJ1-1
v_gene: TRBV19
CDR3aa: CASSRGTEAFF

j_gene: TRBJ1-1
v_gene: TRBV5-3
CDR3aa: CARSLAGGTEAFF